One sample yielded the 10 T cell receptor beta chains listed below, sequenced in a study of shared clonotypes between healthy human individuals. Clones were read by immunoSEQ multiplex PCR, and TCRdb kept only the in-frame ones, dropping some. The profile shows about 1.5 million clones, around 98% of them singletons. The sequencing input was naive CD4+ T cells sorted from blood. Subset denoted: CD45RA+ positively selected. The receptor set was obtained from a young man in good health.

The chain is built from TRBV5-1 and TRBJ2-7, with no clear D. The CDR3 is 14 amino acids. The V gene's germline CDR1 is SGHRS and CDR2 YFSETQ. V gave up 0 bases and J gave up 4 bases, with 11 bases separating them. The DNA for the CDR3 is TGCGCCAGCAGCTTGGAGGTTCTAGATTACGAGCAGTACTTC. It translates to CASSLEVLDYEQYF.

The CDR3 nucleotides read TGTGCCAGTACAGACGGCTACGAGCAGTACTTC. Its translation is CASTDGYEQYF. The rearrangement links TRBV7-2 to TRBJ2-7; D remains unclear. Trimming removed 9 bases from V and 3 bases from J, with 9 bases in between. This CDR3 spans 11 amino acids. The germline V gene encodes CDR1 SGHTA and CDR2 FQGNSA. The whole variable domain, filled in from reference TRBV7-2 and TRBJ2-7, reads GAGVSQSPSNKVTEKGKDVELRCDPISGHTALYWYRQSLGQGLEFLIYFQGNSAPDKSGLPSDRFSAERTGGSVSTLTIQRTQQEDSAVYLCASTDGYEQYFGPGTRLTVT.

The chain uses TRBV28 and TRBJ1-1; unclear D gene. Germline CDR1 is MDHEN and CDR2 is SYDVKM. The ends were cut back, 3 bases at V and 0 bases at J, with 5 bases in the middle. The CDR3 is 13 amino acids. The CDR3 nucleotides read TGTGCCAGCAGTTTTGACCTGAACACTGAAGCTTTCTTT. Encoded protein: CASSFDLNTEAFF.

The chain is built from TRBV19 and TRBJ1-1; D is perhaps TRBD1 (6 bases). The CDR3 is made up of 16 amino acids. With 7 bases removed from V and 6 bases from J, the gap between germline ends came to 24 bases. The germline V gene has CDR1 LNHDA and CDR2 SQIVND (reference sequence). DNA of the CDR3: TGTGCCAGTAAGGGGCAGGGGAATCTCGGATCCGCTGAAGCTTTCTTT. This translates into CASKGQGNLGSAEAFF.

The rearrangement joins TRBV25-1 to TRBJ1-1, with D unclear. The CDR3 totals 15 residues. The ends were cut back, 3 bases at V and 5 bases at J, with 16 bases in the middle. Germline lookup yields CDR1 MGHDK and CDR2 SYGVNS. The CDR3 nucleotides read TGTGCCAGCAGTGACTCTACCGAACTTAGGACTGAAGCTTTCTTT. Protein product: CASSDSTELRTEAFF.

This rearrangement joins TRBV10-3 to TRBJ2-5, with unresolved D. The CDR3 covers 13 residues. V lost 4 bases, J lost 4 bases, and 10 bases lay in between. Germline values: CDR1 ENHRY, CDR2 SYGVKD. CDR3 amino acids: CAISAQFGETQYF. The CDR3 DNA sequence: TGTGCCATCAGTGCACAGTTTGGAGAGACCCAGTACTTC.

The chain employs TRBV19 and TRBJ2-6, with 10 nucleotides matching TRBD1. Trimming took 1 base from V and 0 from J; bases not matched to a gene: 3. The CDR3 has 18 residues. Germline assignment: CDR1 LNHDA and CDR2 SQIVND (reference sequence). CDR3 DNA sequence: TGTGCCAGTAGTATAGGGGGACAGGGGTACTCTGGGGCCAACGTCCTGACTTTC. Protein sequence: CASSIGGQGYSGANVLTF.

DNA of the CDR3: TGTGCCAGCTCACGACAGGGCGGTCGCACTGAAGCTTTCTTT. Translated: CASSRQGGRTEAFF. The rearrangement joins TRBV18 to TRBJ1-1; 7 positions match TRBD1. J was trimmed by 4 bases and V by 4 bases; bases with no gene match: 6. The CDR3 is made up of 14 amino acids. Germline CDR1 is KGHSH and CDR2 is LQKENI.

Remarks on this clone: The sample holds other DNA sequences that translate to the same CDR3. V gene TRBV5-1 combines with J gene TRBJ2-1, with D possibly being TRBD1 (6 bases). The CDR3 extends over 14 amino acids. Germline CDR1 reads SGHRS; CDR2 reads YFSETQ. The V end lost 0 bases, the J end lost 2 bases, and 6 bases lay between the germline ends. The CDR3 region is CASSLGTAYNEQFF. The CDR3 nucleotides read TGCGCCAGCAGCTTGGGGACAGCCTACAATGAGCAGTTCTTC.

The V gene is TRBV6-1, the J gene TRBJ1-1, with 8 bases matching TRBD1. Germline values: CDR1 MNHNS, CDR2 SASEGT. The CDR3 runs to 13 residues. The V and J ends lost 1 base and 8 bases, in that order; junction bases with no gene match: 3. CDR3 bases: TGTGCCAGCAGTGAAGGACAGGGGTTAGAAGCTTTCTTT. This codes for CASSEGQGLEAFF.